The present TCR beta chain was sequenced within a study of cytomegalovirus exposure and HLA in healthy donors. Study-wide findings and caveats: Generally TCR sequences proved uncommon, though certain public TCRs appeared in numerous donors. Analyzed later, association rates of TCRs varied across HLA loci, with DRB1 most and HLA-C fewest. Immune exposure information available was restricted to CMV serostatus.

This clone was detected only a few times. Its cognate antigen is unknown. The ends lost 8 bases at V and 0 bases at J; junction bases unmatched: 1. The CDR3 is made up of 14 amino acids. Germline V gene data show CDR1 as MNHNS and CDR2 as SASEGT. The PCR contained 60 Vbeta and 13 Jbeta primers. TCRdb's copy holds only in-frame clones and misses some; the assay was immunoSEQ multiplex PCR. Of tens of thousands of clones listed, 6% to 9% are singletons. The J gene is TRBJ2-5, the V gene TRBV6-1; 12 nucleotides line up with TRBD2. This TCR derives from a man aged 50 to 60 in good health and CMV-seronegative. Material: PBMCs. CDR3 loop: CASGTSGYQETQYF. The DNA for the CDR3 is TGTGCCAGCGGGACTAGCGGGTACCAAGAGACCCAGTACTTC.